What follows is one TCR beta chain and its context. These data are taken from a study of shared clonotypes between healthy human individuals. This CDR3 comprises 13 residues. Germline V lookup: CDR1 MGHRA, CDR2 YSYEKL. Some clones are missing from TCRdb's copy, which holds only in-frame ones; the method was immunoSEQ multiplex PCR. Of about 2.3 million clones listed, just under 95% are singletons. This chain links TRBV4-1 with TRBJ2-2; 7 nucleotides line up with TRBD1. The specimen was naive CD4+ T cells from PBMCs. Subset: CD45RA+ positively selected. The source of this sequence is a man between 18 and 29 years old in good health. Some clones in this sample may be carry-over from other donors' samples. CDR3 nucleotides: TGCGCAACAGGGGCCCTGAACACCGGGGAGCTGTTTTTT. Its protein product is CATGALNTGELFF.